This TCR beta chain was retrieved from a study of cytomegalovirus exposure and HLA in healthy donors. Overall study context: The Caucasian-associated ancestry cluster held more than 80% of around 380 genotyped donors. Study-level points and caveats: Some segments of the V type, notably TRBV6-2 and TRBV6-3, were excluded as indistinguishable. Being productive about 87% or about 30% of the time was typical of most TCR beta V segments in an earlier analysis. As immune exposure information, only CMV serostatus was available.

It was with 60 Vbeta and 13 Jbeta primers that the PCR ran. Some clones are missing from TCRdb's copy, which holds only in-frame ones; the method was immunoSEQ multiplex PCR. In the table there are roughly 120,000 clones, approximately 69% of which are singletons. Regarding this clone: Its antigen is currently unknown.

Trimming took off 5 bases at V and 2 bases at J, with 13 bases between the two ends. The length of the CDR3 is 15 residues. The germline CDR1 and CDR2 sequences are SEHNR and FQNEAQ (reference sequence). The receptor's source is a woman aged 45-59 years in good health and CMV-seropositive. The sequenced sample was PBMCs. This rearrangement joins TRBV7-9 to TRBJ1-5; TRBD1 is a possible D gene (5 bases). CDR3 in amino acids: CASSPDSHGNQPQHF. CDR3 nucleotide sequence: TGTGCCAGCAGCCCCGACAGTCATGGCAATCAGCCCCAGCATTTT.